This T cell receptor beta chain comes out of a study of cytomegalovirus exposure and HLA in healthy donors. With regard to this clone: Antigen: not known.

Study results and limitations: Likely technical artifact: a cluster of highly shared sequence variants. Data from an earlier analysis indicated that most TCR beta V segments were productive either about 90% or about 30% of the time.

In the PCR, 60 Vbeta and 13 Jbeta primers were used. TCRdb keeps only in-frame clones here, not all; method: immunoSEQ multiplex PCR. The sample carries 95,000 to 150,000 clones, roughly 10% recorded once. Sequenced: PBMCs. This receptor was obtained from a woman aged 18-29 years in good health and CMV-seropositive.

CDR3: CASSPGLASSNEQFF. The CDR3 nucleotides are TGTGCCAGCAGCCCAGGACTAGCTTCGTCGAATGAGCAGTTCTTC. This sequence joins TRBV7-3 and TRBJ2-1; 8 nucleotides align to TRBD2. Germline-derived CDR1 and CDR2 are SGHTA and FQGTGA. The trim removed 5 bases at V and 7 bases at J, leaving 10 bases unmatched. The CDR3 loop spans 15 amino acids. Looking up the rest from reference TRBV7-3 and TRBJ2-1 gives the full variable domain: GAGVSQTPSNKVTEKGKYVELRCDPISGHTALYWYRQSLGQGPEFLIYFQGTGAADDSGLPNDRFFAVRPEGSVSTLKIQRTERGDSAVYLCASSPGLASSNEQFFGPGTRLTVL.